These 30 T cell receptor beta chains came from one sample sequenced in a study of blood T cell repertoires in COVID-19. Clones were sequenced by immunoSEQ multiplex PCR, and TCRdb holds only the in-frame ones, with some missing. The table lists roughly 140,000 clones, 80% to 90% of them singletons. What was sequenced was PBMCs or T cells enriched from blood (not recorded which). The receptor set was obtained from a man over 45 who had recovered from COVID-19.

This chain connects TRBV10-3 to TRBJ1-4; D is unclear. Germline V gene sequence: CDR1 ENHRY, CDR2 SYGVKD. Trimming stripped 3 bases from V and 4 bases from J, with 9 bases between. The CDR3 contains 14 residues. The CDR3 nucleotides read TGTGCCATCAGTGAAGGAGGGCGTAATGAAAAACTGTTTTTT. Translation: CAISEGGRNEKLFF.

The gene calls are TRBV5-6 and TRBJ2-7; 7 positions agree with TRBD1. Germline CDR1 is SGHDT and CDR2 is YYEEEE. J was trimmed by 3 bases and V by 0 bases; bases with no gene match: 3. The CDR3 loop spans 14 amino acids. The CDR3 sequence: CASSLGTGNYEQYF. The DNA of the CDR3 is TGTGCCAGCAGCTTGGGGACAGGAAACTACGAGCAGTACTTC.

The chain couples TRBV12-3 or TRBV12-4 to TRBJ2-3, with a possible D match to TRBD2 (6 bases). Trimming removed 3 bases at V and 3 bases at J, with 7 bases between. The CDR3 consists of 13 residues. This chain's CDR3 is CASSFGGTDTQYF. The CDR3 nucleotides read TGTGCCAGCAGTTTTGGGGGGACAGATACGCAGTATTTT.

The V call is TRBV19, the J call TRBJ1-5; D is ambiguous. V was clipped by 5 bases and J by 3 bases, with 17 bases between them. The CDR3 is made up of 16 amino acids. In germline, CDR1 is LNHDA, CDR2 SQIVND (reference sequence). The CDR3, as DNA: TGTGCCAGTAGTCCCCGGGCGGGAGGTTCCAATCAGCCCCAGCATTTT. Protein: CASSPRAGGSNQPQHF.

This rearrangement joins TRBV29-1 to TRBJ2-7, with 10 bases fitting TRBD1. The CDR3 contains 14 residues. Trimming cost V 7 bases and J 1 base; bases outside gene matches: 7. Germline loops: CDR1 SQVTM, CDR2 ANQGSEA. As DNA, the CDR3 is TGCAGCGCTACCCAGGGACAGGGGTCCTACGAGCAGTACTTC. It codes for CSATQGQGSYEQYF.

The chain combines TRBV25-1 with TRBJ2-7; D possibly corresponds to TRBD2 (6 bases). CDR3 length equals 13 residues. V lost 3 bases, J lost 5 bases, and 11 bases lay in between. Germline CDR1 reads MGHDK; CDR2 reads SYGVNS. The CDR3 protein is CASSEAGKDEQYF. DNA for the CDR3: TGTGCCAGCAGTGAGGCGGGGAAGGACGAGCAGTACTTC.

The chain links TRBV29-1 to TRBJ1-4; possible D gene TRBD1, 5 bases. The ends were cut back, 6 bases at V and 8 bases at J, with 16 bases in the middle. This CDR3 is built from 13 residues. The germline V gene has CDR1 SQVTM and CDR2 ANQGSEA. Here the CDR3 reads CSVETGVEEKLFF. The CDR3, as DNA: TGCAGCGTCGAGACGGGGGTTGAGGAAAAACTGTTTTTT. Complete variable domain (other parts from reference TRBV29-1 and TRBJ1-4): SAVISQKPSRDICQRGTSLTIQCQVDSQVTMMFWYRQQPGQSLTLIATANQGSEATYESGFVIDKFPISRPNLTFSTLTVSNMSPEDSSIYLCSVETGVEEKLFFGSGTQLSVL.

The gene calls are TRBV2 and TRBJ1-6; 7 bases agree with TRBD1. The germline V gene has CDR1 SNHLY and CDR2 FYNNEI. With V trimmed by 1 base and J by 6 bases, 3 bases remained unmatched. The CDR3 is made up of 15 amino acids. The CDR3 spells CASSEGQGGNSPLHF. CDR3 nucleotides: TGTGCCAGCAGTGAAGGACAGGGAGGTAATTCACCCCTCCACTTT.

This clone was recorded once. This chain connects TRBV4-3 to TRBJ1-2, with a possible D match to TRBD1 (5 bases). The V gene lost 4 bases and the J gene lost 2 bases, with 8 bases spanning the gap. Germline loops: CDR1 LGHNA, CDR2 YSLEER. The CDR3 contains 13 residues. Here the CDR3 reads CASSPRGNYGYTF. CDR3 in DNA: TGCGCCAGCAGCCCCCGGGGGAACTATGGCTACACCTTC.

The CDR3: CASSQGRLPLRFTGELFF. As DNA, the CDR3 is TGCGCCAGCAGCCAAGGTCGACTACCCCTTCGGTTCACCGGGGAGCTGTTTTTT. This sequence joins TRBV4-1 and TRBJ2-2; TRBD2 might be the D (5 bases). V gave up 1 base and J gave up 4 bases, with 19 bases separating them. This CDR3 comprises 18 residues. Germline V CDR1 and CDR2: MGHRA, YSYEKL.

The chain carries TRBV19 and TRBJ2-2, with 11 positions matching TRBD1. This CDR3 has 15 amino acids. The trim removed 7 bases at V and 5 bases at J, leaving 6 bases unmatched. Germline V lookup: CDR1 LNHDA, CDR2 SQIVND (reference sequence). The CDR3 bases are TGTGCCAGTACCTCGGGACAGGGGGGGACCGGGGAGCTGTTTTTT. This codes for CASTSGQGGTGELFF. Using reference TRBV19 and TRBJ2-2 for the parts outside the CDR3, the full variable domain is DGGITQSPKYLFRKEGQNVTLSCEQNLNHDAMYWYRQDPGQGLRLIYYSQIVNDFQKGDIAEGYSVSREKKESFPLTVTSAQKNPTAFYLCASTSGQGGTGELFFGEGSRLTVL.

The CDR3 reads CASEGSSYEQYF. The CDR3 coding sequence is TGTGCCAGCGAGGGCAGCTCCTACGAGCAGTACTTC. This chain joins TRBV6-5 and TRBJ2-7; TRBD2 is a possible D gene (5 bases). The V and J ends lost 8 bases and 0 bases respectively, with 8 bases between them. Germline V gene sequence: CDR1 MNHEY, CDR2 SVGAGI. The CDR3 spans 12 residues.

The rearrangement links TRBV6-5 to TRBJ1-2; tentatively, D is TRBD1 (6 bases). The length of the CDR3 is 15 residues. Germline V CDR1 and CDR2: MNHEY, SVGAGI. Deletions cut 0 bases from V and 9 bases from J, with 17 bases between. The CDR3 coding sequence is TGTGCCAGCAGTTACTCGCGGGGGGCTCCAAAGAGCTACACCTTC. It specifies CASSYSRGAPKSYTF.

V and J are TRBV19 and TRBJ1-1, with D perhaps TRBD1 (6 bases). Germline-derived CDR1 and CDR2 are LNHDA and SQIVND (reference sequence). The V gene lost 5 bases and the J gene lost 0 bases, with 19 bases spanning the gap. CDR3 length: 17 residues. This CDR3 is CASSPFPTGSMNTEAFF. The CDR3 DNA is TGTGCCAGTAGTCCCTTCCCAACAGGGTCCATGAACACTGAAGCTTTCTTT.

This chain joins TRBV10-3 and TRBJ1-3, with a weak D call TRBD1 (6 bases). Trimming pared 9 bases from V and 0 bases from J, leaving 9 bases between. The V gene's germline CDR1 is ENHRY and CDR2 SYGVKD. The CDR3 runs to 13 residues. The CDR3 bases are TGTGCCATACAGGACAGCTCTGGAAACACCATATATTTT. This encodes CAIQDSSGNTIYF.

This sequence joins TRBV11-2 and TRBJ1-2; 9 nucleotides match TRBD1. Germline V gene lookup returns CDR1 SGHAT and CDR2 FQNNGV. V gave up 5 bases and J gave up 0 bases; unmatched junction bases: 7. The length of the CDR3 is 16 residues. The CDR3 loop is CASSPGQGPSNYGYTF. The CDR3 DNA is TGTGCCAGCAGCCCGGGACAGGGCCCTTCTAACTATGGCTACACCTTC.

The J gene is TRBJ2-3, the V gene TRBV3-1 (or the pseudogene TRBV3-2); 14 bases align to TRBD2. This CDR3 region has 18 residues. The V segment lost 4 bases and the J segment 1 base; nucleotides outside the gene matches: 7. Germline V lookup: CDR1 LGHDT, CDR2 YNNKEL (reference sequence). The CDR3 DNA reads as TGTGCCAGCAGCCCGACTAGCGGGGGGGCCGGCGGCACAGATACGCAGTATTTT. This encodes CASSPTSGGAGGTDTQYF.

This CDR3 reads CASSQLDRGEPLHF. As DNA, the CDR3 is TGTGCCAGCAGCCAACTGGACAGGGGCGAACCCCTCCACTTT. The J gene is TRBJ1-6, the V gene TRBV3-1 (or the pseudogene TRBV3-2); TRBD1 matches at 9 bases. The CDR3 totals 14 residues. Germline V gene lookup returns CDR1 LGHDT and CDR2 YNNKEL (reference sequence). The V segment lost 2 bases and the J segment 12 bases; nucleotides outside the gene matches: 5.

This rearrangement joins TRBV20-1 to TRBJ2-4, with 9 bases identical to TRBD2. Trimming at V came to 3 bases and at J to 3 bases, leaving 21 bases not matched to a gene. Looked up from germline, CDR1 is DFQATT and CDR2 is SNEGSKA (reference sequence). The CDR3 has 20 residues. The CDR3, as DNA: TGCAGTGCTAGTTGGTCTCCGGGCGGGGGGGCGTCGACGGTCAAAAACATTCAGTACTTC. It yields the protein CSASWSPGGGASTVKNIQYF.

The chain has TRBV19 and TRBJ2-5; 11 bases are a match to TRBD2. Germline lookup yields CDR1 LNHDA and CDR2 SQIVND (reference sequence). There are 14 residues in the CDR3. V trimming: 5 bases; J trimming: 7 bases; junction bases outside the gene matches: 6. The CDR3 here is CASSSQTSGVTQYF. The CDR3 coding sequence is TGTGCCAGTAGTTCTCAGACTAGCGGGGTGACCCAGTACTTC. Drawing the rest from reference TRBV19 and TRBJ2-5, the complete variable domain is DGGITQSPKYLFRKEGQNVTLSCEQNLNHDAMYWYRQDPGQGLRLIYYSQIVNDFQKGDIAEGYSVSREKKESFPLTVTSAQKNPTAFYLCASSSQTSGVTQYFGPGTRLLVL.

CDR3 in amino acids: CASSLTGSDIQYF. The CDR3 DNA reads as TGCGCCAGCAGCTTGACAGGGTCAGACATTCAGTACTTC. This sequence joins TRBV5-1 and TRBJ2-4; possible D gene TRBD1, 6 bases. CDR1 SGHRS and CDR2 YFSETQ come from the germline V gene. V shed 1 base and J shed 8 bases, with 10 bases lying between them. This CDR3 contains 13 residues. Drawing the rest from reference TRBV5-1 and TRBJ2-4, the complete variable domain is KAGVTQTPRYLIKTRGQQVTLSCSPISGHRSVSWYQQTPGQGLQFLFEYFSETQRNKGNFPGRFSGRQFSNSRSEMNVSTLELGDSALYLCASSLTGSDIQYFGAGTRLSVL.

This chain joins TRBV27 and TRBJ2-7; D possibly corresponds to TRBD1 (6 bases). Germline V gene lookup returns CDR1 MNHEY and CDR2 SMNVEV (reference sequence). The V and J ends lost 2 bases and 0 bases respectively, with 14 bases between them. CDR3 length: 16 amino acids. CDR3 in amino acids: CASSLKERGSSYEQYF. The CDR3 coding sequence is TGTGCCAGCAGTTTAAAGGAGAGGGGGAGCTCCTACGAGCAGTACTTC.

This clone has only one observation. The V gene is TRBV27, the J gene TRBJ1-6; unclear D gene. The CDR3 contains 14 residues. Germline CDR1 is MNHEY and CDR2 is SMNVEV (reference sequence). Trimming removed 6 bases at V and 1 base at J, with 7 bases between. The CDR3 spells CASSFVSYNSPLHF. In nucleotides, the CDR3 is TGTGCCAGCAGCTTCGTATCCTATAATTCACCCCTCCACTTT.

The chain links TRBV2 to TRBJ1-2; no clear D. Germline V gives CDR1 SNHLY, CDR2 FYNNEI. V was clipped by 7 bases and J by 4 bases, with 19 bases between them. The CDR3 extends over 15 amino acids. This CDR3 is CASTASEVSLYGYTF. CDR3 coding DNA: TGTGCCAGCACGGCTTCGGAGGTTAGCCTCTATGGCTACACCTTC.

This chain uses TRBV2 with TRBJ2-1; D may be TRBD2 (5 bases). The CDR3 has 13 amino acids. Germline assignment: CDR1 SNHLY and CDR2 FYNNEI. Between the trimmed V and J ends, which lost 6 bases and 8 bases, there was a span of 14 bases. In DNA form, the CDR3 reads TGTGCCAGCAGGCAAAGAGGGCGTGATGAGCAGTTCTTC. It yields the protein CASRQRGRDEQFF.

V and J are TRBV7-2 and TRBJ2-2; D remains unclear. V was shortened by 1 base and J by 1 base, with 4 bases between the two germline ends. The CDR3 is made up of 14 amino acids. CDR1 and CDR2 (germline): SGHTA, FQGNSA. As DNA, the CDR3 is TGTGCCAGCAGCTTAGGTCGGAACACCGGGGAGCTGTTTTTT. Its protein product is CASSLGRNTGELFF.

J is TRBJ2-3 and V is TRBV9; 10 bases line up with TRBD2. Germline V gene lookup returns CDR1 SGDLS and CDR2 YYNGEE. J was trimmed by 1 base and V by 0 bases; bases with no gene match: 5. The CDR3 has 17 residues. The CDR3 sequence: CASSVGLAGAGTDTQYF. The CDR3, as DNA: TGTGCCAGCAGCGTAGGGCTAGCGGGGGCGGGCACAGATACGCAGTATTTT.

This chain links TRBV12-5 with TRBJ1-3; 9 positions match TRBD1. Germline V gene lookup returns CDR1 LGHNT and CDR2 FRNRAP. The CDR3 length is 14 residues. The V and J ends lost 6 bases and 4 bases, in that order; junction bases with no gene match: 4. The CDR3 here is CASGWTGAGNTIYF. The CDR3 nucleotides read TGTGCTAGTGGCTGGACAGGGGCAGGAAACACCATATATTTT.

The chain carries TRBV5-4 and TRBJ1-2; D perhaps matches TRBD1 (5 bases). From germline, CDR1 is SGHNT and CDR2 YYREEE (reference sequence). The germline V and J ends were trimmed by 0 bases and 4 bases, with 10 bases remaining between them. There are 14 residues in the CDR3. CDR3 region: CASSLARGGYGYTF. The CDR3 DNA is TGTGCCAGCAGCTTGGCTAGGGGAGGCTATGGCTACACCTTC.

This clone was counted ten times or more. This chain connects TRBV7-9 to TRBJ1-2; a possible D gene is TRBD1 (5 bases). CDR1 and CDR2 from the germline V gene are SEHNR and FQNEAQ (reference sequence). V lost 5 bases and J 7 bases, leaving 14 bases between the germline ends. The CDR3 length is 13 residues. CDR3 nucleotide sequence: TGTGCCAGCAGCCGACCGGGACTGGGTGGCTACACCTTC. As protein: CASSRPGLGGYTF. Combining the CDR3 with reference TRBV7-9 and TRBJ1-2 gives the whole variable domain DTGVSQNPRHKITKRGQNVTFRCDPISEHNRLYWYRQTLGQGPEFLTYFQNEAQLEKSRLLSDRFSAERPKGSFSTLEIQRTEQGDSAMYLCASSRPGLGGYTFGSGTRLTVV.